Here is one T cell receptor beta chain with its context. As yet, its antigen is unknown. The sample comes from a study of cytomegalovirus exposure and HLA in healthy donors. The study ran its PCR with 60 Vbeta and 13 Jbeta primers. In the study's own analysis: A later analysis tallied some 80 million unique TCR beta chains, 9.5 million to 14 million of them shared. The assay was immunoSEQ multiplex PCR, and TCRdb's table has in-frame clones only and misses some. That table is the source of V, J and clone size, and D and trimming were worked out from the DNA. The sample shows roughly 150,000 clones, about 79% of them seen only once. Study-wide points: It was in a later analysis that TCR association rates were seen to vary by HLA locus, highest for DRB1 and lowest for HLA-C. Reported findings show TCR beta sequences accurately forecast HLA-A and HLA-B alleles in most subjects. Evidence from a later analysis indicated that most CMV-associated TCR beta chains looked HLA-restricted.

Germline V gene lookup returns CDR1 SGHTA and CDR2 FQGTGA. The ends lost 5 bases at V and 5 bases at J; junction bases unmatched: 10. This CDR3 region has 16 residues. The specimen sequenced was PBMCs. The V call is TRBV7-3, the J call TRBJ2-5; 11 bases are a match to TRBD2. The sequence came from a woman younger than 45 in good health and CMV-seronegative. CDR3 DNA sequence: TGTGCCAGCAGCATTAGTAGCGGGGGGGCGTGGGAGACCCAGTACTTC. Its translation: CASSISSGGAWETQYF.